The subject of this entry is one T cell receptor beta chain. The antigen is not known. This record comes from a study of blood T cells in healthy people across ages. The authors ran a second PCR of about 6 to 12 cycles using a sample-barcoded 5' primer and a J-beta primer mix. TCRdb fed the 5' RACE reads into MiXCR, producing one record per CDR3 protein. The data contain about 1.6 million distinct CDR3 sequences, 34% of them singletons. General study findings and limits: Long-lived donors carried more naive CD4+ cells and greater diversity than aged donors.

V lost 10 bases, J lost 3 bases, and 15 bases lay in between. The CDR3 totals 13 residues. The genes are TRBV12-3 or TRBV12-4 and TRBJ1-2; D possibly corresponds to TRBD1 (6 bases). The receptor was isolated from a young woman in good health. Sequencing was performed on blood. In nucleotides, the CDR3 is TGTGCCAACCCGAAAGGGGGGGACTATGGCTACACCTTC. Amino acid sequence: CANPKGGDYGYTF.